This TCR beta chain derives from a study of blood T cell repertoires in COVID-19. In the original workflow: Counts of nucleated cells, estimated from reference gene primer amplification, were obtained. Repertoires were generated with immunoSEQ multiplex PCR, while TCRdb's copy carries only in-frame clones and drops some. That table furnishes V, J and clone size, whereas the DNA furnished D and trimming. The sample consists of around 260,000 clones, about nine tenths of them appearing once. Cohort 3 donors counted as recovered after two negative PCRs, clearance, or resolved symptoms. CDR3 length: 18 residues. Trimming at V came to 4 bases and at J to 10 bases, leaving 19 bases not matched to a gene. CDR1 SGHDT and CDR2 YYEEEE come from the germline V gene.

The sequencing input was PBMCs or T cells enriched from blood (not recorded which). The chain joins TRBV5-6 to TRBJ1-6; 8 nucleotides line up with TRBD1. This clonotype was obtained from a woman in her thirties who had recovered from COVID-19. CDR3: CASSTDSTGEIWGSPLHF. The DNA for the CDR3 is TGTGCCAGCAGCACAGACTCGACAGGGGAAATTTGGGGATCACCCCTCCACTTT.